The 18 T cell receptor beta chains in this list originate from one sample, sequenced in a study of response to subunit inactivated influenza vaccine. From the RT-PCR reads, TCRdb called clonotypes with MiXCR, one entry per CDR3 protein. Altogether just under 250,000 distinct CDR3 sequences are present, 9.5% to 15% being singletons, with the ten largest covering about 7.8%. Sequencing was performed on non-naive T cells sorted from PBMCs, taken less than 15 days before vaccination. These receptor sequences come from a man in his fifties or sixties who received an inactivated influenza vaccine.

The chain uses TRBV20-1 and TRBJ2-1; D might be TRBD1 (6 bases). CDR3 length: 14 residues. The V gene's germline CDR1 is DFQATT and CDR2 SNEGSKA (reference sequence). Trimming removed 4 bases at V and 3 bases at J, with 13 bases between. CDR3 sequence (DNA): TGCAGTGCTAACCGGGACACTTTCTACAATGAGCAGTTCTTC. Translating gives CSANRDTFYNEQFF.

This clonotype was picked up a small number of times. The V gene is TRBV7-2, the J gene TRBJ2-5; perhaps TRBD2 as D (6 bases). This CDR3 spans 15 amino acids. V lost 4 bases to trimming and J lost 2 bases, with 14 bases between them. Germline V gives CDR1 SGHTA, CDR2 FQGNSA. The CDR3 loop reads CASSWRGTLQETQYF. The CDR3 region has the DNA TGTGCCAGCAGCTGGCGTGGGACTTTGCAAGAGACCCAGTACTTC. The variable domain in full, with the rest retrieved from reference TRBV7-2 and TRBJ2-5, is GAGVSQSPSNKVTEKGKDVELRCDPISGHTALYWYRQSLGQGLEFLIYFQGNSAPDKSGLPSDRFSAERTGGSVSTLTIQRTQQEDSAVYLCASSWRGTLQETQYFGPGTRLLVL.

Details on this clonotype: A much larger clone sits a single nucleotide away, making a read error possible. No conserved phenylalanine or tryptophan ends this CDR3, so it is likely a read error. The chain carries TRBV6-2 or TRBV6-3 and TRBJ2-2; D not resolved. CDR3 length: 14 amino acids. Germline assignment: CDR1 MNHEY and CDR2 SVGEGT. V lost 2 bases and J lost 4, with 8 bases in between. CDR3 region: CASSYGVATGELFS. Written as DNA, the CDR3 is TGTGCCAGCAGTTACGGAGTAGCCACCGGGGAGCTGTTTTCT.

This clonotype was detected a few times. The chain carries TRBV7-2 and TRBJ1-1; 7 positions match TRBD1. CDR3 length equals 15 residues. Germline V gene sequence: CDR1 SGHTA, CDR2 FQGNSA. V shed 5 bases and J 0 bases; nucleotides not matched to a gene: 6. CDR3 sequence (DNA): TGTGCCAGCAGCCTCTCGACAGGGATGAACACTGAAGCTTTCTTT. This codes for CASSLSTGMNTEAFF.

This clonotype came up many times. CDR3 region: CASRTGYYEQYF. The DNA of the CDR3 is TGTGCCAGCCGGACAGGCTACTACGAGCAGTACTTC. The chain couples TRBV28 to TRBJ2-7, with 7 bases lining up with TRBD1. V lost 8 bases, J lost 3 bases, and 4 bases stayed unmatched. Per the germline V gene, CDR1 is MDHEN and CDR2 is SYDVKM. This CDR3 has 12 residues. Supplemented by reference TRBV28 and TRBJ2-7, the full variable domain reads DVKVTQSSRYLVKRTGEKVFLECVQDMDHENMFWYRQDPGLGLRLIYFSYDVKMKEKGDIPEGYSVSREKKERFSLILESASTNQTSMYLCASRTGYYEQYFGPGTRLTVT.

This clonotype has a count of ten or more. The gene calls are TRBV4-1 and TRBJ2-1; 9 bases align to TRBD2. J gave up 5 bases and V 3 bases, and 11 bases lay outside the gene matches. The CDR3 consists of 17 residues. Germline V gene lookup returns CDR1 MGHRA and CDR2 YSYEKL. CDR3 in DNA: TGCGCCAGCAGCCATCCAACGCTAGCGGGGAGAAACAATGAGCAGTTCTTC. This codes for CASSHPTLAGRNNEQFF.

V and J are TRBV20-1 and TRBJ1-5; D gene uncertain. The germline gives CDR1 DFQATT, CDR2 SNEGSKA (reference sequence). This CDR3 comprises 14 residues. V was pared by 4 bases and J by 4 bases, with 14 bases between. CDR3 protein: CSAKLRQKNQPQHF. In DNA, the CDR3 is TGCAGTGCTAAGCTTCGGCAGAAAAATCAGCCCCAGCATTTT.

The V and J genes are TRBV5-1 and TRBJ2-7; D is uncertain. Germline V gene sequence: CDR1 SGHRS, CDR2 YFSETQ. The CDR3 has 15 amino acids. V lost 4 bases, J lost 5 bases, and 19 bases lay in between. The CDR3 DNA is TGCGCCAGCAGCCTGGCCTCCTCTGGTAGAAACGAGCAGTACTTC. Residues: CASSLASSGRNEQYF.

The chain combines TRBV7-2 with TRBJ2-7; D is possibly TRBD1 (7 bases). The CDR3 is made up of 14 amino acids. The V and J ends lost 5 bases and 4 bases respectively, with 15 bases between them. Germline V gene lookup returns CDR1 SGHTA and CDR2 FQGNSA. Here the CDR3 reads CASSGGTERYEQYF. The CDR3 DNA reads as TGTGCCAGCAGCGGGGGGACAGAACGATACGAGCAGTACTTC.

The rearrangement links TRBV12-3 or TRBV12-4 to TRBJ2-7; 7 nucleotides line up with TRBD2. This CDR3 has 13 residues. With 7 bases clipped from V and 0 bases from J, the junction kept 3 bases outside the gene matches. CDR3 residues: CASNERGSYEQYF. CDR3 DNA: TGTGCCAGCAATGAGCGGGGCTCCTACGAGCAGTACTTC.

This clonotype was counted between two and nine times. V usage is TRBV10-3 and J usage is TRBJ1-5; D gene ambiguous. This CDR3 has 16 amino acids. Per germline, CDR1 ENHRY and CDR2 SYGVKD. Trimming stripped 0 bases from V and 0 bases from J, with 9 bases between. DNA for the CDR3: TGTGCCATCAGTGAGTCGATGGTTTATAGCAATCAGCCCCAGCATTTT. This sequence encodes CAISESMVYSNQPQHF.

The chain recombines TRBV30 with TRBJ1-5; no clear D. The CDR3 covers 14 residues. In germline, CDR1 is GTSNPN, CDR2 SVGIG (reference sequence). Trimming pared 2 bases from V and 3 bases from J, leaving 11 bases between. The CDR3 DNA follows: TGTGCCTGGAGTAAGGGTTTGGTCAATCAGCCCCAGCATTTT. Encoded protein: CAWSKGLVNQPQHF.

This clonotype has more than one count but fewer than ten. The chain joins TRBV27 to TRBJ1-1; no firm D call. The CDR3 is 13 amino acids. The germline V gene has CDR1 MNHEY and CDR2 SMNVEV (reference sequence). V lost 3 bases, J lost 5 bases, and 10 bases lay in between. CDR3 region: CASSFTGQTEAFF. The CDR3 coding sequence is TGTGCCAGCAGTTTCACCGGCCAGACTGAAGCTTTCTTT.

The sample holds many counts of this clonotype. The rearrangement joins TRBV5-1 to TRBJ1-6, with TRBD1 matching 7 bases. The CDR3 is made up of 16 amino acids. Germline CDR1 SGHRS, CDR2 YFSETQ. V shed 0 bases, J shed 8 bases, and the junction held 8 bases outside the gene matches. The CDR3 region is CASSLAGGQSYSPLHF. The CDR3 DNA is TGCGCCAGCAGCTTGGCCGGGGGACAGAGCTATTCACCCCTCCACTTT.

Only a few counts were recorded for this clonotype. V is TRBV27 and J is TRBJ1-1; D may be TRBD1 (5 bases). The CDR3 contains 13 residues. Deletions cut 6 bases from V and 2 bases from J, with 10 bases between. CDR1 is MNHEY and CDR2 is SMNVEV in the germline V gene (reference sequence). The CDR3, as DNA: TGTGCCAGCAGGGCGACAGTAAACACTGAAGCTTTCTTT. Its translation is CASRATVNTEAFF.

The genes are TRBV9 and TRBJ2-3, with 8 bases identical to TRBD2. With V trimmed by 4 bases and J by 4 bases, 8 bases remained unmatched. Germline lookup yields CDR1 SGDLS and CDR2 YYNGEE. The CDR3 runs 15 residues. In DNA, the CDR3 is TGTGCCAGCAGCCTCGCGGGGGGCGAGGCAGATACGCAGTATTTT. This translates into CASSLAGGEADTQYF.

This clonotype has ten or more counts. The chain combines TRBV6-5 with TRBJ1-6, with TRBD1 identical over 7 bases. CDR1 and CDR2 (germline): MNHEY, SVGAGI. This CDR3 spans 14 amino acids. V gave up 4 bases and J gave up 10 bases; unmatched junction bases: 7. The CDR3 loop is CASSSGTVASPLHF. The CDR3 DNA follows: TGTGCCAGCAGTTCCGGGACAGTCGCCTCACCCCTCCACTTT.

This clonotype was observed a few times. The rearrangement links TRBV20-1 to TRBJ2-7, with D perhaps TRBD1 (6 bases). V was shortened by 3 bases and J by 4 bases, with 16 bases between the two germline ends. This CDR3 is 14 amino acids long. Germline assignment: CDR1 DFQATT and CDR2 SNEGSKA (reference sequence). Here the CDR3 reads CSASSDRTNYEQYF. For the CDR3, the DNA is TGCAGTGCTAGCTCCGACAGGACAAATTACGAGCAGTACTTC.